A single sample gave rise to the 32 T cell receptor beta chains below, sequenced in a study of siplizumab effects on memory and regulatory T cells. The assay was immunoSEQ multiplex PCR, and TCRdb's table has in-frame clones only and misses some. Of some 99,000 clones listed, about 91% were seen once; the top ten hold about 0.7%. The sequencing input was Tregs sorted from blood. These receptor sequences come from a human donor in good health.

DNA of the CDR3: TGTGCCAGCAGCCGGGGGGGACCCGACAATGAGCAGTTCTTC. Its protein product is CASSRGGPDNEQFF. The rearrangement joins TRBV13 to TRBJ2-1; 8 bases match TRBD2. The CDR3 extends over 14 amino acids. Germline CDR1 and CDR2: PRHDT and FYEKMQ (reference sequence). Trimming cost V 5 bases and J 5 bases; bases outside gene matches: 5.

The V call is TRBV13, the J call TRBJ2-1; D might be TRBD2 (6 bases). Per germline, CDR1 PRHDT and CDR2 FYEKMQ (reference sequence). The CDR3 has 16 residues. Between the trimmed V and J ends, which lost 1 base and 0 bases, there was a span of 10 bases. The CDR3, as DNA: TGTGCCAGCAGCTTAGTAGCGGTTAACTCCTACAATGAGCAGTTCTTC. This translates into CASSLVAVNSYNEQFF.

This chain links TRBV18 with TRBJ1-1; D is unclear. The V end was cut by 5 bases, the J end by 3 bases, with 16 bases between. The CDR3 has 15 residues. Germline CDR1 and CDR2: KGHSH and LQKENI. Here the CDR3 DNA reads TGTGCCAGCTCATCGTCAAAAGGGATGGACACTGAAGCTTTCTTT. It is translated as CASSSSKGMDTEAFF.

The chain employs TRBV6-5 and TRBJ2-3; D is unclear. Looked up from germline, CDR1 is MNHEY and CDR2 is SVGAGI. V was shortened by 3 bases and J by 1 base, with 14 bases between the two germline ends. The CDR3 sequence is 16 residues long. CDR3 amino acids: CASSYPDTGGTDTQYF. The CDR3 DNA is TGTGCCAGCAGTTATCCTGACACGGGTGGCACAGATACGCAGTATTTT.

V and J are TRBV2 and TRBJ1-2; weak D call: TRBD1 (5 bases). This CDR3 is built from 14 residues. Germline V CDR1 and CDR2: SNHLY, FYNNEI. V lost 5 bases to trimming and J lost 1 base, with 11 bases between them. The CDR3 spells CASSRQPLNYGYTF. CDR3 sequence (DNA): TGTGCCAGCAGTCGACAGCCCCTTAACTATGGCTACACCTTC.

The V gene is TRBV27, the J gene TRBJ2-3; possible D gene TRBD1, 5 bases. The CDR3 has 18 amino acids. Trimming stripped 5 bases from V and 0 bases from J, with 21 bases between. In germline, CDR1 is MNHEY, CDR2 SMNVEV (reference sequence). The CDR3 DNA is TGTGCCAGCAGTCTGGCCGGCCCTCAGGGAAGTAGCACAGATACGCAGTATTTT. It codes for CASSLAGPQGSSTDTQYF.

CDR3 sequence reads: CASNPDRPYGYTF. The CDR3 DNA is TGTGCCAGCAACCCGGATAGGCCATATGGCTACACCTTC. The J gene is TRBJ1-2, the V gene TRBV2; D remains ambiguous. Trimming took 7 bases from V and 5 from J, leaving 14 bases between them. Germline V CDR1 and CDR2: SNHLY, FYNNEI. The CDR3 sequence is 13 residues long.

The V gene is TRBV11-3, the J gene TRBJ2-2, with D perhaps TRBD2 (5 bases). The CDR3 has 14 residues. CDR1 SGHNT and CDR2 YENEEA come from the germline V gene. The V and J ends lost 5 bases and 8 bases respectively, with 15 bases between them. CDR3 bases: TGTGCCAGCAGCGCCCGTCAGCGGTTGGGGGAGCTGTTTTTT. It translates to CASSARQRLGELFF.

This chain connects TRBV7-2 to TRBJ2-5; D gene uncertain. The CDR3 is 13 amino acids. V was shortened by 1 base and J by 4 bases, with 7 bases between the two germline ends. The V gene's germline CDR1 is SGHTA and CDR2 FQGNSA. CDR3 sequence (DNA): TGTGCCAGCAGCTTAGTGAGGAGAGAGACCCAGTACTTC. The encoded protein is CASSLVRRETQYF. Full variable domain (remainder filled in from reference TRBV7-2 and TRBJ2-5): GAGVSQSPSNKVTEKGKDVELRCDPISGHTALYWYRQSLGQGLEFLIYFQGNSAPDKSGLPSDRFSAERTGGSVSTLTIQRTQQEDSAVYLCASSLVRRETQYFGPGTRLLVL.

CDR3 loop: CSARGRETQYF. CDR3 coding DNA: TGCAGTGCTAGGGGGAGAGAGACCCAGTACTTC. The chain uses TRBV20-1 and TRBJ2-5, with D perhaps matching TRBD2 (5 bases). Deletions cut 3 bases from V and 4 bases from J, with 6 bases between. CDR1 is DFQATT, CDR2 SNEGSKA, per germline (reference sequence). The CDR3 has 11 residues.

For the CDR3, the DNA is TGTGCCAGCAGCCTCCTTCTAGGCGGGAGGGGTACGCAGTATTTT. Residues: CASSLLLGGRGTQYF. V and J are TRBV5-4 and TRBJ2-3, with 9 bases that match TRBD2. There are 15 residues in the CDR3. The ends lost 4 bases at V and 8 bases at J; junction bases unmatched: 11. Germline values: CDR1 SGHNT, CDR2 YYREEE (reference sequence). The full variable domain, rest sourced from reference TRBV5-4 and TRBJ2-3, is ETGVTQSPTHLIKTRGQQVTLRCSSQSGHNTVSWYQQALGQGPQFIFQYYREEENGRGNFPPRFSGLQFPNYSSELNVNALELDDSALYLCASSLLLGGRGTQYFGPGTRLTVL.

The CDR3 sequence is CASSLNQYNEQFF. The CDR3 bases are TGTGCCAGCAGCTTAAACCAGTACAATGAGCAGTTCTTC. The chain joins TRBV7-3 to TRBJ2-1; D is unresolved. Trimming removed 1 base at V and 4 bases at J, with 5 bases between. This CDR3 has 13 amino acids. Germline CDR1 is SGHTA and CDR2 is FQGTGA. Filled out from reference TRBV7-3 and TRBJ2-1, the complete variable domain reads GAGVSQTPSNKVTEKGKYVELRCDPISGHTALYWYRQSLGQGPEFLIYFQGTGAADDSGLPNDRFFAVRPEGSVSTLKIQRTERGDSAVYLCASSLNQYNEQFFGPGTRLTVL.

This chain joins TRBV7-9 and TRBJ1-5; tentatively, D is TRBD1 (5 bases). The V gene lost 1 base and the J gene lost 4 bases, with 8 bases spanning the gap. This CDR3 region has 14 residues. Germline V lookup: CDR1 SEHNR, CDR2 FQNEAQ (reference sequence). The DNA for the CDR3 is TGTGCCAGCAGCTTAGGGGGGGAAAATCAGCCCCAGCATTTT. This sequence encodes CASSLGGENQPQHF.

The rearrangement joins TRBV4-1 to TRBJ1-2; D perhaps matches TRBD1 (6 bases). Germline CDR1 reads MGHRA; CDR2 reads YSYEKL. The germline V and J ends were trimmed by 0 bases and 8 bases, with 10 bases remaining between them. This CDR3 is built from 13 residues. The CDR3 sequence: CASSQDRGRGYTF. CDR3 nucleotide sequence: TGCGCCAGCAGCCAAGACAGGGGTCGGGGCTACACCTTC.

As to this clone: The sample holds other DNA sequences that translate to the same CDR3. The chain has TRBV5-1 and TRBJ2-3; D might be TRBD1 (5 bases). Trimming cost V 0 bases and J 6 bases, with 5 bases left between them. The germline gives CDR1 SGHRS, CDR2 YFSETQ. There are 12 residues in the CDR3. CDR3 nucleotides: TGCGCCAGCAGCTTGGAGGGGGATACGCAGTATTTT. It is translated as CASSLEGDTQYF.

The V call is TRBV7-9, the J call TRBJ2-5, with D uncertain. The CDR3 loop spans 11 amino acids. Germline assignment: CDR1 SEHNR and CDR2 FQNEAQ (reference sequence). Trimming stripped 0 bases from V and 5 bases from J, with 1 base between. CDR3 residues: CASSLAETQYF. CDR3 in DNA: TGTGCCAGCAGCTTAGCTGAGACCCAGTACTTC.

This clone was detected only once. The chain uses TRBV5-3 and TRBJ2-7; 9 nucleotides align to TRBD2. TRBV5-3 qualifies as an ORF whose function is uncertain. J lost 6 bases, V lost 0 bases, and 7 bases had no gene match. There are 15 residues in the CDR3. CDR3 DNA sequence: TGTGCCAGAAGCTTGGCAGGACTAGCGAGAGGCGAGCAGTACTTC. Encoded protein: CARSLAGLARGEQYF.

The rearrangement joins TRBV10-1 to TRBJ2-2; no definite D call. The CDR3 has 13 residues. Trimming removed 5 bases from V and 0 bases from J, with 4 bases in between. Germline CDR1 reads WNHNN; CDR2 reads SYGVQD (reference sequence). The CDR3 nucleotides read TGCGCCAGCAGTAACCCGAACACCGGGGAGCTGTTTTTT. Translated: CASSNPNTGELFF.

This clone was counted once. V usage is TRBV18 and J usage is TRBJ2-3, with 8 bases identical to TRBD2. The CDR3 covers 16 residues. Germline-derived CDR1 and CDR2 are KGHSH and LQKENI. Germline trimming cut 3 bases from V and 2 bases from J; bases unmatched to any gene: 7. CDR3 sequence: CASSPGLARTTDTQYF. CDR3 in DNA: TGTGCCAGCTCACCCGGACTAGCCAGAACCACAGATACGCAGTATTTT.

J is TRBJ1-3 and V is TRBV30; the D is unclear. CDR1 and CDR2 (germline): GTSNPN, SVGIG (reference sequence). The CDR3 spans 15 residues. V was shortened by 0 bases and J by 2 bases, with 11 bases between the two germline ends. The chain's CDR3 is CAWSVRGGTGNTIYF. The CDR3 DNA is TGTGCCTGGAGTGTACGCGGAGGGACTGGAAACACCATATATTTT.

This clone has a single count. The chain links TRBV30 to TRBJ1-5, with 7 nucleotides matching TRBD1. Trimming cost V 2 bases and J 2 bases; bases outside gene matches: 6. CDR3 size: 15 residues. CDR1 is GTSNPN, CDR2 SVGIG, per germline (reference sequence). CDR3 DNA sequence: TGTGCCTGGAGTCACAGGGGTAGGGGCAATCAGCCCCAGCATTTT. This translates into CAWSHRGRGNQPQHF.

The J gene is TRBJ2-3, the V gene TRBV19; 9 nucleotides line up with TRBD2. The CDR3 totals 13 residues. Unmatched junction bases numbered 1, after V lost 5 bases and J lost 4 bases. Germline V gene data show CDR1 as LNHDA and CDR2 as SQIVND (reference sequence). CDR3 nucleotide sequence: TGTGCCAGTAGTGCGGGGGGGTCAGATACGCAGTATTTT. Its protein is CASSAGGSDTQYF.

This chain connects TRBV7-9 to TRBJ2-6; D ambiguous. CDR3 length: 18 amino acids. In germline, CDR1 is SEHNR, CDR2 FQNEAQ (reference sequence). Trimming left V 1 base short and J 0 bases short, with 13 bases between. CDR3 sequence: CASSLVAGGGSGANVLTF. As DNA, the CDR3 is TGTGCCAGCAGCTTAGTTGCCGGCGGCGGCTCTGGGGCCAACGTCCTGACTTTC.

V is TRBV5-4 and J is TRBJ1-2; possibly TRBD1 for D (6 bases). Trimming stripped 1 base from V and 0 bases from J, with 10 bases between. Germline values: CDR1 SGHNT, CDR2 YYREEE (reference sequence). This CDR3 contains 15 residues. The CDR3 here is CASSLIPGANYGYTF. In nucleotides, the CDR3 is TGTGCCAGCAGCTTGATCCCAGGGGCTAACTATGGCTACACCTTC.

The V call is TRBV5-1, the J call TRBJ2-3; TRBD2 aligns across 13 bases. Trimming took 4 bases from V and 2 from J; bases not matched to a gene: 4. Germline V gene data show CDR1 as SGHRS and CDR2 as YFSETQ. The CDR3 is 16 amino acids. This chain's CDR3 is CASSKLAGGSTDTQYF. CDR3 in DNA: TGCGCCAGCAGCAAACTAGCGGGAGGGTCCACAGATACGCAGTATTTT.

V gene TRBV19 combines with J gene TRBJ2-5, with TRBD2 matching 10 bases. V trimming: 3 bases; J trimming: 6 bases; junction bases outside the gene matches: 4. The CDR3 runs 14 residues. Germline V CDR1 and CDR2: LNHDA, SQIVND (reference sequence). This chain's CDR3 is CASSIDSGGKTQYF. The CDR3 DNA is TGTGCCAGTAGTATTGATAGCGGGGGGAAGACCCAGTACTTC.

The V call is TRBV5-1, the J call TRBJ2-5; 7 nucleotides line up with TRBD1. The CDR3 totals 15 residues. Germline values: CDR1 SGHRS, CDR2 YFSETQ. Trimming took 0 bases from V and 10 from J; bases not matched to a gene: 12. The CDR3 nucleotides are TGCGCCAGCAGCTTGGAGGGGGCGGCAGAGAGGAACCAGTACTTC. Translating gives CASSLEGAAERNQYF.

CDR3 amino acids: CASSLGGMTQYF. The CDR3 nucleotides are TGTGCCAGCAGCTTAGGAGGGATGACCCAGTACTTC. The chain joins TRBV7-2 to TRBJ2-5; D is possibly TRBD2 (5 bases). From germline, CDR1 is SGHTA and CDR2 FQGNSA. There are 12 residues in the CDR3. Trimming pared 1 base from V and 7 bases from J, leaving 7 bases between.

This chain uses TRBV6-1 with TRBJ2-7; 7 bases agree with TRBD2. Looked up from germline, CDR1 is MNHNS and CDR2 is SASEGT. This CDR3 contains 15 residues. Trimming took 0 bases from V and 2 from J; bases not matched to a gene: 4. The CDR3, as DNA: TGTGCCAGCAGTGAAGCGCGGGGGAGTACCTACGAGCAGTACTTC. Its protein product is CASSEARGSTYEQYF.

This clone was observed a single time. The rearrangement links TRBV6-6 to TRBJ2-7; 8 nucleotides align to TRBD1. CDR3 size: 16 residues. Germline values: CDR1 MNHNY, CDR2 SVGAGI (reference sequence). After removal of 2 bases from V and 3 bases from J, the junction contained 9 bases not matched to a gene. CDR3 residues: CASSYTRTGYSYEQYF. The CDR3, as DNA: TGTGCCAGCAGTTACACGAGGACAGGGTATAGCTACGAGCAGTACTTC.

This clone was observed once. The chain links TRBV11-3 to TRBJ1-1; D remains unclear. V lost 3 bases, J lost 0 bases, and 5 bases lay in between. CDR3 length: 13 amino acids. CDR1 is SGHNT, CDR2 YENEEA, per germline. CDR3 in amino acids: CASSFSVNTEAFF. CDR3 bases: TGTGCCAGCAGCTTCTCCGTGAACACTGAAGCTTTCTTT.

The chain combines TRBV4-1 with TRBJ1-5, with D possibly matching TRBD1 (6 bases). Per the germline V gene, CDR1 is MGHRA and CDR2 is YSYEKL. With 0 bases removed from V and 7 bases from J, the gap between germline ends came to 16 bases. The CDR3 length is 16 residues. As DNA, the CDR3 is TGCGCCAGCAGCCAAGAAGTATCGGGGGCGCTCCAGCCCCAGCATTTT. Translation gives CASSQEVSGALQPQHF.